The sequence of this T cell receptor (beta chain) was determined in a study of blood T cell repertoires in COVID-19. Study-wide context: Samples came from the United States, Italy and Spain, spanning acute and convalescent COVID-19. T cells, B-cell-depleted T cells, or PBMCs provided the cDNA or gDNA that served as material.

In the source study's methods: Estimated nucleated cell counts came from reference gene primer amplification. Some clones are missing from TCRdb's copy, which holds only in-frame ones; the method was immunoSEQ multiplex PCR. D and trimming come from the DNA, and the V and J calls and clone size come from that table. Found here are over 85,000 clones, roughly 82% of them singletons; the top ten hold roughly 4%. This clone was recorded many times. The CDR3 is made up of 14 amino acids. Trimming pared 5 bases from V and 2 bases from J, leaving 13 bases between. The germline gives CDR1 LGHNA, CDR2 YSLEER.

The specimen sequenced was peripheral blood. The chain uses TRBV4-3 and TRBJ2-7, with D perhaps matching TRBD2 (6 bases). The sequence was obtained from a human donor in a cohort sampled during active COVID-19. The CDR3 coding sequence is TGCGCCAGCAGCGAAACCGGGACTCCCTACGAGCAGTACTTC. As protein: CASSETGTPYEQYF.